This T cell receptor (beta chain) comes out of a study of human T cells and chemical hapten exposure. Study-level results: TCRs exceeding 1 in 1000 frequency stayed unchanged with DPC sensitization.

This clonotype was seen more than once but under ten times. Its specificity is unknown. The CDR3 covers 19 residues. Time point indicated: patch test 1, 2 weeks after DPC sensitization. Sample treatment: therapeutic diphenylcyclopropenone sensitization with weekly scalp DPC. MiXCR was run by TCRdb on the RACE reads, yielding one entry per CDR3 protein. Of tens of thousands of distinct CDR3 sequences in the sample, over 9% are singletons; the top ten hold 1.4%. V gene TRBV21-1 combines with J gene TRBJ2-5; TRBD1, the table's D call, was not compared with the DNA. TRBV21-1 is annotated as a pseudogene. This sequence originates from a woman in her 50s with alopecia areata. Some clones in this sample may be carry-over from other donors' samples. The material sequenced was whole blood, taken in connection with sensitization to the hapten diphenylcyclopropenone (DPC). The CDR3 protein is CASSLIGGCASGTGETQYF. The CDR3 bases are TGTGCCAGCAGCCTTATAGGGGGTTGCGCTAGCGGGACAGGAGAGACCCAGTACTTC.